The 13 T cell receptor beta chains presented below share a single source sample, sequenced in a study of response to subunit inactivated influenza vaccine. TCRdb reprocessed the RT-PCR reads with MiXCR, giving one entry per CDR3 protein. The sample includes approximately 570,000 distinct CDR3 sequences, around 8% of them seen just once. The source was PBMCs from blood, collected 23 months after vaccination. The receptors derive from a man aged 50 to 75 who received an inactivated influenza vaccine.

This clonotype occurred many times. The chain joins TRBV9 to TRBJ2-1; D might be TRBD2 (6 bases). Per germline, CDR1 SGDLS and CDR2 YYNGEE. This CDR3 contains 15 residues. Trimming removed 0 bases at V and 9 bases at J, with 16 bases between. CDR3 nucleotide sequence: TGTGCCAGCAGCGTAGGCGGGACCCCTCTTGGTGAGCAGTTCTTC. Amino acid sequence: CASSVGGTPLGEQFF.

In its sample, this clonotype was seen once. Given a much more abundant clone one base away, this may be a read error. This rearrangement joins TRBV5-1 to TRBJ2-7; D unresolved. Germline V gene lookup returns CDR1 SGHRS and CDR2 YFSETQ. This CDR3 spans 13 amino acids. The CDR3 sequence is CPSSLDGYYEQYF. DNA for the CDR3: TGCCCCAGCAGCTTGGACGGCTACTACGAGCAGTACTTC.

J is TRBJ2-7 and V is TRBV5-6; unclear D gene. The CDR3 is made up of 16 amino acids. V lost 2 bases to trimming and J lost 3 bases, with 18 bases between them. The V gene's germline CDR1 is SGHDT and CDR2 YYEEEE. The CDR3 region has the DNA TGTGCCAGCAGCTTAAGGCTAGATACCTCGAGCTACGAGCAGTACTTC. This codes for CASSLRLDTSSYEQYF.

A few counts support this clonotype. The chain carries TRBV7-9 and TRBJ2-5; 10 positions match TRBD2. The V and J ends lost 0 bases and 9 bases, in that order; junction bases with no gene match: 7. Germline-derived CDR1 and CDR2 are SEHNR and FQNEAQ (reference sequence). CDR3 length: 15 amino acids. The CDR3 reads CASSLAGTSVVAQYF. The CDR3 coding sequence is TGTGCCAGCAGCTTAGCCGGGACTAGCGTTGTTGCCCAGTACTTC. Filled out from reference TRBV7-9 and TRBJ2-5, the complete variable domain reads DTGVSQNPRHKITKRGQNVTFRCDPISEHNRLYWYRQTLGQGPEFLTYFQNEAQLEKSRLLSDRFSAERPKGSFSTLEIQRTEQGDSAMYLCASSLAGTSVVAQYFGPGTRLLVL.

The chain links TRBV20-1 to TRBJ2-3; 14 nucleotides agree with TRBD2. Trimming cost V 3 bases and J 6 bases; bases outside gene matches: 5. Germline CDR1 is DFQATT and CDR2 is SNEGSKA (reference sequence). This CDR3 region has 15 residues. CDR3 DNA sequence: TGCAGTGCTAGGGGACTAGCGGGAGCTCGGGATACGCAGTATTTT. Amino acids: CSARGLAGARDTQYF.

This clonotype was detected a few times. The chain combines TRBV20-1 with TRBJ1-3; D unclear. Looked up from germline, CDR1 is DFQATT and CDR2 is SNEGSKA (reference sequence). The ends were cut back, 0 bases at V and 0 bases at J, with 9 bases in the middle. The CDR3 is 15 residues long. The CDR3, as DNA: TGCAGTGCTAGAGACCCAAACAGCTCTGGAAACACCATATATTTT. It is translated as CSARDPNSSGNTIYF.

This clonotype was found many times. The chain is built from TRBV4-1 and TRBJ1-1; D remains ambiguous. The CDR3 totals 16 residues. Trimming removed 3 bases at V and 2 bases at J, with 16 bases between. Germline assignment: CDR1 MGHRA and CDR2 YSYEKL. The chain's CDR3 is CASSHTVWSGNTEAFF. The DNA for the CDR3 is TGCGCCAGCAGCCATACGGTGTGGTCAGGTAACACTGAAGCTTTCTTT.

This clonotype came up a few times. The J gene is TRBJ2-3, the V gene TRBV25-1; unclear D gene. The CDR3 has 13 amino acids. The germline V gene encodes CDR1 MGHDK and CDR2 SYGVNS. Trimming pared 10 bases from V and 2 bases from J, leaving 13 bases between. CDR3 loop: CATSWASTDTQYF. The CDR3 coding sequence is TGTGCCACTAGTTGGGCCTCCACAGATACGCAGTATTTT.

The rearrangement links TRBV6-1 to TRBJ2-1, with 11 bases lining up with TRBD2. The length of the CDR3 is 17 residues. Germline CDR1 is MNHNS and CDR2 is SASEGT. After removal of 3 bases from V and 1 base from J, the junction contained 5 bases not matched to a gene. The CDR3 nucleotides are TGTGCCAGCAGTGAGATACTAGCGGGAGCTTCCTACAATGAGCAGTTCTTC. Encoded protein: CASSEILAGASYNEQFF.

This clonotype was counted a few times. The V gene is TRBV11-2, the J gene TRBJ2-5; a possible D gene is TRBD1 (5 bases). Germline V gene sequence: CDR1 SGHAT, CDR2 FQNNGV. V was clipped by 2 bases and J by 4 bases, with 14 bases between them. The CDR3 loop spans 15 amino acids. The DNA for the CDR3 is TGTGCCAGCAGCTTAAGGGGTTCAGGTCCAGAGACCCAGTACTTC. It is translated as CASSLRGSGPETQYF.

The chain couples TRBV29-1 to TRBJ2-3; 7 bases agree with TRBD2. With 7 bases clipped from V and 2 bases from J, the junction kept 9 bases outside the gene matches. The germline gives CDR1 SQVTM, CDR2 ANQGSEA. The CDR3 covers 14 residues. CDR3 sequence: CSASASGYTDTQYF. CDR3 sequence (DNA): TGCAGCGCCTCAGCTAGCGGATACACAGATACGCAGTATTTT.

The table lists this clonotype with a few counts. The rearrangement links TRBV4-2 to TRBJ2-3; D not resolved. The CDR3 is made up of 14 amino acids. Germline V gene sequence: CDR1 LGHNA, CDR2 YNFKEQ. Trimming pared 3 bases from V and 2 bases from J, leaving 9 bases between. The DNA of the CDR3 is TGTGCCAGCAGCCAGGGGAAAAACACAGATACGCAGTATTTT. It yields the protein CASSQGKNTDTQYF.

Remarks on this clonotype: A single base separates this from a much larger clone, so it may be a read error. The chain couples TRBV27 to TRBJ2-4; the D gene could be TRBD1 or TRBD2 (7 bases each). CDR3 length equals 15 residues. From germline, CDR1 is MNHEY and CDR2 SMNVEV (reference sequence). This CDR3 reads CTSGMSDRHKNIQYF. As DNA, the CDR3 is TGTACCAGCGGGATGTCGGACAGGCACAAAAACATTCAGTACTTC.